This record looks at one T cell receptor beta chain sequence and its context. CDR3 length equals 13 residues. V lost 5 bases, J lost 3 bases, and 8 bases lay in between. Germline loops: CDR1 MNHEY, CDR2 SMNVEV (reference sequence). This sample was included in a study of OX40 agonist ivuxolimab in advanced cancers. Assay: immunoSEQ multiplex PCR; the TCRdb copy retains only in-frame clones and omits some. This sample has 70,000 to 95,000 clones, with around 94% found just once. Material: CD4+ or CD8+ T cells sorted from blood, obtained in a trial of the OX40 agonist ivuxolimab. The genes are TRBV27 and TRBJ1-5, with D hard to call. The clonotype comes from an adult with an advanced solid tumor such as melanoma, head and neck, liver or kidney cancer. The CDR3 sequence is CASSQAFNQPQHF. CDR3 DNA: TGTGCCAGCAGTCAGGCCTTCAATCAGCCCCAGCATTTT.